This note documents a single TCR beta chain sequence. The antigen is not known. This sample was taken from a study of identifying expanded T cells in peripheral blood. Study-level findings and limits: About 1.3 clones differed between technical replicates, versus approximately 17 and 20 over time. Two-week clone count variance significantly increased as total template count grew.

Profiling relied on immunoSEQ multiplex PCR, and the TCRdb table lists in-frame clones only, not all of them. This table holds more than 50,000 clones, around 83% found once. CDR3 length: 13 residues. V gave up 4 bases and J gave up 4 bases, with 9 bases separating them. Germline V gene lookup returns CDR1 SSHAT and CDR2 FNYEAQ (reference sequence). The gene calls are TRBV7-7 and TRBJ2-3; D is unclear. Sequencing was carried out using blood. The sequence was obtained from a person between 18 and 75 years old in good health. The CDR3 region has the DNA TGTGCCAGCAGCTCAGGTTATGCAGATACGCAGTATTTT. Translation: CASSSGYADTQYF.